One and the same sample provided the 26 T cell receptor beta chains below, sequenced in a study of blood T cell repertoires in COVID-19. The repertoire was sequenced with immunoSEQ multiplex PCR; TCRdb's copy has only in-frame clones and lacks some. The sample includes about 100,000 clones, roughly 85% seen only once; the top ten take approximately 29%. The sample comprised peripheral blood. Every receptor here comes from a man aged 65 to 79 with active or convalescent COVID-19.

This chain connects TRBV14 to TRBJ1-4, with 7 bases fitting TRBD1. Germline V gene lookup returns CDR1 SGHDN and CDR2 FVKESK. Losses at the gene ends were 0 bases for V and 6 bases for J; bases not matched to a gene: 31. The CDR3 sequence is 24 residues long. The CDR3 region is CASSQDRRTGNGIILTGRDEKLFF. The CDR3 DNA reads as TGTGCCAGCAGCCAAGATCGCCGGACAGGCAATGGGATAATACTTACAGGGCGTGATGAAAAACTGTTTTTT. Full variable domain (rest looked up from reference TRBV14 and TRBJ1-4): EAGVTQFPSHSVIEKGQTVTLRCDPISGHDNLYWYRRVMGKEIKFLLHFVKESKQDESGMPNNRFLAERTGGTYSTLKVQPAELEDSGVYFCASSQDRRTGNGIILTGRDEKLFFGSGTQLSVL.

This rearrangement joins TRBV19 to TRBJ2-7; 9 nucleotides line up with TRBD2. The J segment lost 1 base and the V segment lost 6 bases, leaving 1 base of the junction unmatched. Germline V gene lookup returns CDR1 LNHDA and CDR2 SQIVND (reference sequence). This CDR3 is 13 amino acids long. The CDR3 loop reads CASRLAGSYEQYF. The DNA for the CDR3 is TGTGCCAGTAGACTAGCGGGTTCCTACGAGCAGTACTTC.

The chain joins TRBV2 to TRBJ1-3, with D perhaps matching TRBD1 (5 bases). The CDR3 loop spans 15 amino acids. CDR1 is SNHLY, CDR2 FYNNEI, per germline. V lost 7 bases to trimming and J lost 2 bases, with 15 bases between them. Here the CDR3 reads CASNGFKGPGNTIYF. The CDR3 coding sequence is TGTGCCAGCAACGGTTTCAAGGGGCCTGGAAACACCATATATTTT.

CDR3 residues: CASSQELAGVREQYF. The CDR3 region has the DNA TGTGCCAGCAGCCAAGAACTAGCGGGAGTACGCGAGCAGTACTTC. The rearrangement joins TRBV14 to TRBJ2-7; the match to TRBD2 covers 11 bases. V lost 0 bases and J lost 6; bases outside the gene matches: 4. Germline CDR1 SGHDN, CDR2 FVKESK. This CDR3 is built from 15 residues. The full variable domain, its missing parts supplied by reference TRBV14 and TRBJ2-7, is EAGVTQFPSHSVIEKGQTVTLRCDPISGHDNLYWYRRVMGKEIKFLLHFVKESKQDESGMPNNRFLAERTGGTYSTLKVQPAELEDSGVYFCASSQELAGVREQYFGPGTRLTVT.

In DNA, the CDR3 is TGTGCCAGCATCGCTACAGGGGAGGTTAATGGCTACACCTTC. It translates to CASIATGEVNGYTF. This chain uses TRBV25-1 with TRBJ1-2, with 7 bases identical to TRBD1. The CDR3 spans 14 residues. V dropped 7 bases and J dropped 6; count of bases not matched to a gene: 11. The germline V gene encodes CDR1 MGHDK and CDR2 SYGVNS.

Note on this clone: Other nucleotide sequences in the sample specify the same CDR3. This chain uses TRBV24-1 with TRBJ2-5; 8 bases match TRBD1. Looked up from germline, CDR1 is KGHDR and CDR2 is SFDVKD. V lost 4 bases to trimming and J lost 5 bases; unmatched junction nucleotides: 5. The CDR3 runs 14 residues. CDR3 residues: CATSDLTGGETQYF. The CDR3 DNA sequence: TGTGCCACCAGTGACCTTACAGGGGGGGAGACCCAGTACTTC.

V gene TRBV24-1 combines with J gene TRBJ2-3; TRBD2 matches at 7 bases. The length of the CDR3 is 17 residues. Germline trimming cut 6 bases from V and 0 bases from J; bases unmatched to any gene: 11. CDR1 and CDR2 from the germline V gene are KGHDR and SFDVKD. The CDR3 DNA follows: TGTGCCACCAGTCCCCCTGTTGGGGGAGGGAGCACAGATACGCAGTATTTT. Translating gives CATSPPVGGGSTDTQYF.

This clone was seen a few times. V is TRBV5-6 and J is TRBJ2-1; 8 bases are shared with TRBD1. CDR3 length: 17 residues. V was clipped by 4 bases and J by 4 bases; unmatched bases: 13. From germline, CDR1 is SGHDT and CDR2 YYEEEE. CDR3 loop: CASSDEPGQGSYNEQFF. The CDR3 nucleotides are TGTGCCAGCAGCGACGAACCCGGACAGGGCTCGTACAATGAGCAGTTCTTC.

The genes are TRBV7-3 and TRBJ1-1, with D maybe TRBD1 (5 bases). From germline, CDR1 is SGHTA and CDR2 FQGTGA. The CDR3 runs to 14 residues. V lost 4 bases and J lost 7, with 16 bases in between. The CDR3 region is CASSWGGEVNEAFF. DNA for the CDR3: TGTGCCAGCAGCTGGGGAGGGGAGGTAAATGAAGCTTTCTTT.

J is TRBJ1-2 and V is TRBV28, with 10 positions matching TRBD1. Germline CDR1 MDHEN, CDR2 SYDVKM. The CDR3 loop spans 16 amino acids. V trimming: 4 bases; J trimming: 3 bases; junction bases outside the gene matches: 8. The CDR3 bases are TGTGCCAGCAGTTCGGGGACAGGGGCGCACGACTATGGCTACACCTTC. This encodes CASSSGTGAHDYGYTF.

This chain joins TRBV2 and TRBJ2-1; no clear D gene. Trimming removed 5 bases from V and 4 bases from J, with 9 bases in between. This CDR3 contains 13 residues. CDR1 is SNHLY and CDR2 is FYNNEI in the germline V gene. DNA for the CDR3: TGTGCCAGCAGTCTCACCCTATACAATGAGCAGTTCTTC. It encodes CASSLTLYNEQFF.

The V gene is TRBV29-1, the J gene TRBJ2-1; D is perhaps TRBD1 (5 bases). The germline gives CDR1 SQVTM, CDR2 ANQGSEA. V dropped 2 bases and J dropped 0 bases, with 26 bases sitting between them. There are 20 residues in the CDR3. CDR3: CSVERGNSQRLKSSYNEQFF. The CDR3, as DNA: TGCAGCGTTGAAAGGGGTAACTCTCAACGGTTAAAGAGCTCCTACAATGAGCAGTTCTTC.

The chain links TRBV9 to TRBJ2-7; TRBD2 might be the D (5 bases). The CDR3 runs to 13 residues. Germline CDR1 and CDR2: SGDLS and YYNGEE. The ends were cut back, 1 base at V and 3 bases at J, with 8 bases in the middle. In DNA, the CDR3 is TGTGCCAGCAGCGTAAGGGAGAACTACGAGCAGTACTTC. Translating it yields CASSVRENYEQYF.

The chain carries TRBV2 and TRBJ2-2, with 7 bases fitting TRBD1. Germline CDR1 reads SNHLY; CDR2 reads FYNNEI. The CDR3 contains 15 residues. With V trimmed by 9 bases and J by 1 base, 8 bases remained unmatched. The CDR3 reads CASFTGTVNTGELFF. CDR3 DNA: TGTGCCAGTTTTACCGGGACAGTGAACACCGGGGAGCTGTTTTTT. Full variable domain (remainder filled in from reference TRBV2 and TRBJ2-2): EPEVTQTPSHQVTQMGQEVILRCVPISNHLYFYWYRQILGQKVEFLVSFYNNEISEKSEIFDDQFSVERPDGSNFTLKIRSTKLEDSAMYFCASFTGTVNTGELFFGEGSRLTVL.

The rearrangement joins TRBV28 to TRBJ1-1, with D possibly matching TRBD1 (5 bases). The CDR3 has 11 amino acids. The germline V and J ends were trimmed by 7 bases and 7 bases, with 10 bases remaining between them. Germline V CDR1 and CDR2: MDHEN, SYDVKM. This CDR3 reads CASIRVGEAFF. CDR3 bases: TGTGCCAGCATCAGGGTAGGTGAAGCTTTCTTT.

CDR3 residues: CASSQDIQSQETQYF. The DNA of the CDR3 is TGTGCCAGCAGCCAAGATATTCAGTCACAAGAGACCCAGTACTTC. This rearrangement joins TRBV4-2 to TRBJ2-5, with D unresolved. Germline loops: CDR1 LGHNA, CDR2 YNFKEQ. CDR3 length: 15 amino acids. V was clipped by 0 bases and J by 2 bases, with 10 bases between them.

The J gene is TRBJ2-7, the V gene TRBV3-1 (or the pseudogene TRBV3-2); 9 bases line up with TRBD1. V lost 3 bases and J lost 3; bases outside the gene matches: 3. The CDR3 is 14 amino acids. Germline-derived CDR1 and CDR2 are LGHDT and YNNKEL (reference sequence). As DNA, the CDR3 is TGTGCCAGCAGCCAGTTGGGACAGGGCTACGAGCAGTACTTC. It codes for CASSQLGQGYEQYF.

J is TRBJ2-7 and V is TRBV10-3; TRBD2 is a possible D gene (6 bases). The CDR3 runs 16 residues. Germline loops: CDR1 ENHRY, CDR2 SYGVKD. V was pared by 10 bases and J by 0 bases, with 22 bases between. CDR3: CATNTGGIPTSYEQYF. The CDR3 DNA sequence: TGTGCCACCAACACCGGGGGAATCCCAACCTCCTACGAGCAGTACTTC.

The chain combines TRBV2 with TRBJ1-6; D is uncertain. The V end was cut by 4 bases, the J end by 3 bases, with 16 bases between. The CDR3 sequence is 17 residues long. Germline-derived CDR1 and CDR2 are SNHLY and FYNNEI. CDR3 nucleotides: TGTGCCAGCAGTGGAGCCGAGACAACTCTCTATAATTCACCCCTCCACTTT. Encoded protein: CASSGAETTLYNSPLHF.

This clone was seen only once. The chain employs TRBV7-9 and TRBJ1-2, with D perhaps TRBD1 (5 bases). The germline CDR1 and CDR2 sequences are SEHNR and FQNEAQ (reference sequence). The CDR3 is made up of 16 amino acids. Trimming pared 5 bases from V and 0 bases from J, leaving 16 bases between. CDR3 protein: CASSPYGGVPNYGYTF. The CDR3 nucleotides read TGTGCCAGCAGCCCATATGGGGGGGTTCCTAACTATGGCTACACCTTC.

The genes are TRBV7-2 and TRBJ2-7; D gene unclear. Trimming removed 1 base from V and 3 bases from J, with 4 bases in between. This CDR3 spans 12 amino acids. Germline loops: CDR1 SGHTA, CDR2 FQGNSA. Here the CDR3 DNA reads TGTGCCAGCAGCTTAGTCCTCTACGAGCAGTACTTC. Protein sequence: CASSLVLYEQYF.

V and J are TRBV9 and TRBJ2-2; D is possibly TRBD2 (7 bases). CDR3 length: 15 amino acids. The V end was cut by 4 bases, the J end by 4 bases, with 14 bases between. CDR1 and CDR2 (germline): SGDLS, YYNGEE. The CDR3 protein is CASSPEGGSTGELFF. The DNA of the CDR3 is TGTGCCAGCAGCCCAGAGGGGGGGTCCACCGGGGAGCTGTTTTTT.

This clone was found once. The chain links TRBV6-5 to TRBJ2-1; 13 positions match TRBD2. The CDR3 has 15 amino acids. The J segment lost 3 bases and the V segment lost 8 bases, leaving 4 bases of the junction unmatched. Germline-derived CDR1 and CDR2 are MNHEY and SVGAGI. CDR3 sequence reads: CASRGTSGDYNEQFF. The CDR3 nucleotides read TGTGCCAGCCGAGGGACTAGCGGGGACTACAATGAGCAGTTCTTC.

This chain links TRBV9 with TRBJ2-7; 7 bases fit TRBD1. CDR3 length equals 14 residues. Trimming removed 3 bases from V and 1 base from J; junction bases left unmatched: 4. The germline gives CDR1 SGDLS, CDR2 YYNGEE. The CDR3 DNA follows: TGTGCCAGCAGCGCCCCGGGACAGTCCTACGAGCAGTACTTC. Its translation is CASSAPGQSYEQYF.

CDR3 nucleotides: TGTGCCAGCAGCTTGTTCCCAGCGGGAGGGTTAGTTAATGAGCAGTTCTTC. Residues: CASSLFPAGGLVNEQFF. The V gene is TRBV5-4, the J gene TRBJ2-1, with TRBD2 identical over 10 bases. Trimming cost V 1 base and J 7 bases; bases outside gene matches: 11. Germline CDR1 is SGHNT and CDR2 is YYREEE (reference sequence). There are 17 residues in the CDR3. The whole variable domain, filled in from reference TRBV5-4 and TRBJ2-1, reads ETGVTQSPTHLIKTRGQQVTLRCSSQSGHNTVSWYQQALGQGPQFIFQYYREEENGRGNFPPRFSGLQFPNYSSELNVNALELDDSALYLCASSLFPAGGLVNEQFFGPGTRLTVL.

CDR3 sequence reads: CASSGTGFYGYTF. The DNA of the CDR3 is TGTGCCAGCAGTGGAACAGGGTTCTATGGCTACACCTTC. The genes are TRBV28 and TRBJ1-2; D is perhaps TRBD1 (6 bases). Germline CDR1 and CDR2: MDHEN and SYDVKM. The CDR3 runs to 13 residues. Trimming left V 5 bases short and J 4 bases short, with 11 bases between.